This is a list of T cell receptor beta chains from one sample in a study of shared clonotypes between healthy human individuals. Generated by immunoSEQ multiplex PCR, the TCRdb table keeps only in-frame clones and is missing some. The table shows about 2 million clones, with less than 95% occurring only once. The sequencing input was naive CD8+ T cells sorted from blood. The source is a man between 18 and 29 years old in good health. Both conserved end residues are part of each CDR3. The D gene is left open where the match is weak. Rows give clone size only sometimes, using once, few, many, or a class for an expanded clone.

TRBJ2-1 | TRBV10-1 | - | - | TGCGCCAGCAGTGAGTCGAGGCGGGACAATGAGCAGTTCTTC | CASSESRRDNEQFF
TRBJ1-6 | TRBV6-5 | - | - | TGTGCCAGCAGTTACGGGGCGGTGACCAATTCACCCCTCCACTTT | CASSYGAVTNSPLHF
TRBJ2-7 | TRBV2 | - | - | TGTGCCAGCGTGGCAGGGGAAACCTACGAGCAGTACTTC | CASVAGETYEQYF
TRBJ1-5 | TRBV7-2 | - | - | TGTGCCAGCAGCACGGGGGACGGATATCAGCCCCAGCATTTT | CASSTGDGYQPQHF
TRBJ2-5 | TRBV14 | - | - | TGTGCCAGCAGCCAAGGTTCCGGAACCCAGTACTTC | CASSQGSGTQYF
TRBJ2-3 | TRBV27 | once | - | TGTGCCAGCAGCGACTGGACTTCTAGCACAGATACGCAGTATTTT | CASSDWTSSTDTQYF
TRBJ1-1 | TRBV4-1 | - | TRBD1 | TGCGCCAGCAGCCAAGGGACAGGAGGGGTGAGAACTGAAGCTTTCTTT | CASSQGTGGVRTEAFF
TRBJ2-7 | TRBV18 | - | - | TGTGCCAGCTCACCGCCGGACACCTACGAGCAGTACTTC | CASSPPDTYEQYF
TRBJ1-2 | TRBV20-1 | - | - | TGCAGTGCTAGATTAATGGGAGTCTACACCTTC | CSARLMGVYTF
TRBJ2-7 | TRBV28 | - | TRBD1 | TGTGCCAGCAGTTTAACAGGGGTGAACTACGAGCAGTACTTC | CASSLTGVNYEQYF
TRBJ1-4 | TRBV6-5 | once | - | TGTGCCAGCAGCCCAATTCCCGGGGAAAAACTGTTTTTT | CASSPIPGEKLFF
TRBJ1-1 | TRBV7-9 | - | - | TGTGCCAGCCCGGGGGATCAGGGAACGAACACTGAAGCTTTCTTT | CASPGDQGTNTEAFF
TRBJ2-1 | TRBV5-1 | - | TRBD2 | TGCGCCAGCAGCTCAATGGGGACTAGCGGGGAGTGGTTCTTC | CASSSMGTSGEWFF
TRBJ2-6 | TRBV5-1 | - | TRBD1 | TGCGCCAGCAGCGCTGGACAGGGGAATGGGGCCAACGTCCTGACTTTC | CASSAGQGNGANVLTF
TRBJ2-3 | TRBV5-6 | - | - | TGTGCCAGCAGCGTGGCCGGGGGCACAGATACGCAGTATTTT | CASSVAGGTDTQYF
TRBJ2-7 | TRBV5-6 | - | TRBD2 | TGTGCCAGCAGCTCCGGGACTAGCTTCTACGAGCAGTACTTC | CASSSGTSFYEQYF
TRBJ1-2 | TRBV4-3 | - | - | TGCGCCAGCAGAAACACACCGGGACACAGTAAAGGCTACACCTTC | CASRNTPGHSKGYTF
TRBJ2-3 | TRBV7-6 | - | TRBD2 | TGTGCCAGCAGCGAAGGGACTAGCGGGAGAACAGATACGCAGTATTTT | CASSEGTSGRTDTQYF
TRBJ2-7 | TRBV30 | - | - | TGTGCCTGGAGGCTGACGGACTCCTACGAGCAGTACTTC | CAWRLTDSYEQYF
TRBJ2-1 | TRBV7-9 | - | TRBD2 | TGTGCCAGCAGCCGCCCCGCGGGGGGGCAGGATGAGCAGTTCTTC | CASSRPAGGQDEQFF
TRBJ1-1 | TRBV28 | - | - | TGTGCCAGCAGCCCGTTGGGCACTGAAGCTTTCTTT | CASSPLGTEAFF
TRBJ1-3 | TRBV28 | - | - | TGTGCCAGCAGGGACTCATATGTCTCTGGAAACACCATATATTTT | CASRDSYVSGNTIYF
TRBJ1-1 | TRBV10-1 | - | TRBD1 | TGCGCCAGCAGTGGGGACAGCACTGAAGCTTTCTTT | CASSGDSTEAFF
TRBJ1-1 | TRBV10-3 | once | - | TGTGCCATCAGTGAACCCCTCGGGGCGACAGGTGTGAACACTGAAGCTTTCTTT | CAISEPLGATGVNTEAFF
TRBJ1-2 | TRBV6-6 | - | TRBD1 | TGTGCCAGCAGTTCCGTTGGGGAGGGGGCTAATGGCTACACCTTC | CASSSVGEGANGYTF
TRBJ2-7 | TRBV2 | - | - | TGTGCCAGCAGTGGGAATATCTACGAGCAGTACTTC | CASSGNIYEQYF
TRBJ1-1 | TRBV11-2 | - | - | TGTGCCAGCAGCCCCATATACACTGAAGCTTTCTTT | CASSPIYTEAFF
TRBJ1-6 | TRBV19 | - | - | TGTGCCAGTAAGGAATCTGGCGGCTCACCCCTCCACTTT | CASKESGGSPLHF
TRBJ2-3 | TRBV7-2 | once | TRBD2 | TGTGCCAGCAGAGTTGGGACTAGCGTATCTAGCACAGATACGCAGTATTTT | CASRVGTSVSSTDTQYF
TRBJ2-1 | TRBV25-1 | - | TRBD1 | TGTGCCAGCAGTGAAGACAGGGAGTATGGCTACAATGAGCAGTTCTTC | CASSEDREYGYNEQFF